This T cell receptor beta chain was observed in a study of T-cell reconstitution after alpha-beta-depleted transplantation in children. A library of TCRbeta sequences, prepared with unique molecular identifiers, was generated. TCRdb redid the calling of the PCR reads with MiXCR, one entry per CDR3 protein. This table has nearly 350,000 distinct CDR3 sequences, roughly 17% appearing once. General observations from the study: Several hundred rapidly expanded clones from non-depleted graft cells reportedly supplied alpha-beta T cells about two months post-transplant. T-cell numbers and diversity, one year after transplant, stemmed largely from T cells that were newly produced. In some patients, recipient T cells and intrathymic progenitors surviving conditioning explained high day-60 diversity.

With respect to this clonotype: The antigen remains undetermined.

This CDR3 region has 14 residues. The germline V gene encodes CDR1 SEHNR and CDR2 FQNEAQ (reference sequence). Trimming shortened V by 1 base and J by 10 bases, and 11 bases separated the two germline ends. This chain joins TRBV7-9 and TRBJ1-6; D gene unclear. The starting material was PBMCs, mostly from graft donor cells, obtained 360 days after TCRalphabeta/CD19-depleted stem cell transplant. The source is a male patient aged 2-9 years who had a stem cell transplant for acute lymphoblastic leukemia, so the T cells may come from the graft donor. The CDR3 region is CASSLEVGLSPLHF. In DNA, the CDR3 is TGTGCCAGCAGCTTAGAAGTGGGCTTGTCACCCCTCCACTTT.